This T cell receptor beta chain was sequenced during a study of blood T cells in healthy people across ages. Regarding the study as a whole: Long-lived donors exceeded aged donors in naive CD4+ cells and diversity.

Looked up from germline, CDR1 is LGHDT and CDR2 is YNNKEL (reference sequence). V shed 0 bases, J shed 1 base, and the junction held 6 bases outside the gene matches. The CDR3 totals 18 residues. Together with a sample-barcoded 5' primer, a J-beta primer mix was included in a second PCR lasting about 6 to 11 cycles. Each cDNA molecule carried a tag from a template-switch adaptor that contained 12 random nucleotides. TCRdb reanalysed the 5' RACE reads using MiXCR and keeps one entry per CDR3 protein. The table lists roughly 800,000 distinct CDR3 sequences, approximately 53% of them singletons, with approximately 40% in the top ten. This clonotype was seen only a few times. As yet, its antigen is unknown.

The chain recombines TRBV3-1 with TRBJ2-3; 11 bases agree with TRBD2. This receptor was taken from a man older than 75 in good health. Sequenced input: blood. In DNA, the CDR3 is TGTGCCAGCAGCCAAGAGGGGCTAGCGGGAGGAGGCACAGATACGCAGTATTTT. It specifies CASSQEGLAGGGTDTQYF.